The subject of this entry is one T cell receptor (beta chain). This table comes from immunoSEQ multiplex PCR, and its TCRdb copy is limited to in-frame clones, with some not included. The sample records some 120,000 clones, 80% to 90% being singletons. This sample was included in a study of T cell responses to AZD1222 COVID-19 vaccine. The CDR3 consists of 12 residues. J was trimmed by 8 bases and V by 4 bases; bases with no gene match: 3. The germline gives CDR1 SGHRS, CDR2 YFSETQ. The chain carries TRBV5-1 and TRBJ1-1; 9 bases match TRBD1. The receptor was isolated from an adult in good health. Material: peripheral blood, obtained on day 0 of MenACWY control vaccination. CDR3 sequence reads: CASSDGTGEAFF. The CDR3 DNA sequence: TGCGCCAGCAGCGATGGGACAGGGGAAGCTTTCTTT.